Presented here are 20 T cell receptor beta chains from one specimen sequenced in a study of beta chain features in type 1 diabetes. Reverse transcribing all isolated RNA meant expressed TCRB transcripts were sequenced. Profiling relied on immunoSEQ multiplex PCR, and the TCRdb table lists in-frame clones only, not all of them. This table holds some 150,000 clones, roughly 9.7% found once. The sequenced material came from central memory CD4+ T cells from blood. Source of these receptors: a woman aged 40 to 50 in good health.

The chain carries TRBV29-1 and TRBJ1-4; D might be TRBD1 (6 bases). CDR1 is SQVTM, CDR2 ANQGSEA, per germline. Trimming left V 5 bases short and J 7 bases short, with 14 bases between. The CDR3 totals 13 residues. CDR3: CSVRTALGEKLFF. In DNA, the CDR3 is TGCAGCGTTCGGACAGCCCTTGGTGAAAAACTGTTTTTT.

As to this clone: The sample contains more than one DNA sequence encoding this CDR3. The V gene is TRBV11-2, the J gene TRBJ1-2, with 9 bases identical to TRBD1. The CDR3 runs 14 residues. V trimming: 5 bases; J trimming: 2 bases; junction bases outside the gene matches: 3. In germline, CDR1 is SGHAT, CDR2 FQNNGV. CDR3 sequence: CASSLGTGNYGYTF. For the CDR3, the DNA is TGTGCCAGCAGCCTAGGGACAGGGAACTATGGCTACACCTTC.

This clone was observed a handful of times. The V and J genes are TRBV29-1 and TRBJ2-7, with D possibly TRBD2 on 6 matching bases. This CDR3 region has 15 residues. The germline V and J ends were trimmed by 0 bases and 3 bases, with 15 bases remaining between them. Germline assignment: CDR1 SQVTM and CDR2 ANQGSEA. The CDR3 region has the DNA TGCAGCGTTGAAGATTTTGTACCCGGGGGCTACGAGCAGTACTTC. Amino acid sequence: CSVEDFVPGGYEQYF.

Many counts were recorded for this clone. The chain uses TRBV9 and TRBJ2-5, with 7 bases lining up with TRBD2. V shed 4 bases, J shed 2 bases, and the junction held 5 bases outside the gene matches. The CDR3 consists of 14 residues. CDR1 and CDR2 (germline): SGDLS, YYNGEE. The CDR3 DNA follows: TGTGCCAGCAGCCTTGGACTAGATCAAGAGACCCAGTACTTC. It encodes CASSLGLDQETQYF. Using reference TRBV9 and TRBJ2-5 for the parts outside the CDR3, the full variable domain is DSGVTQTPKHLITATGQRVTLRCSPRSGDLSVYWYQQSLDQGLQFLIQYYNGEERAKGNILERFSAQQFPDLHSELNLSSLELGDSALYFCASSLGLDQETQYFGPGTRLLVL.

The chain is built from TRBV7-2 and TRBJ2-5, with D perhaps TRBD2 (7 bases). Germline loops: CDR1 SGHTA, CDR2 FQGNSA. CDR3 length equals 16 residues. Trimming stripped 1 base from V and 9 bases from J, with 21 bases between. CDR3 protein: CASSLDGAGAPRAQYF. CDR3 DNA sequence: TGTGCCAGCAGCTTAGACGGGGCGGGGGCCCCACGGGCCCAGTACTTC.

In the case of this clone: The same CDR3 also results from other DNA sequences found in this sample. This chain links TRBV5-1 with TRBJ2-3; D is unresolved. The V gene lost 4 bases and the J gene lost 0 bases, with 3 bases spanning the gap. Germline CDR1 is SGHRS and CDR2 is YFSETQ. This CDR3 is 12 amino acids long. Here the CDR3 reads CASSQSTDTQYF. The CDR3 nucleotides are TGCGCCAGCAGCCAAAGCACAGATACGCAGTATTTT. The full variable domain, with the rest looked up from reference TRBV5-1 and TRBJ2-3, is KAGVTQTPRYLIKTRGQQVTLSCSPISGHRSVSWYQQTPGQGLQFLFEYFSETQRNKGNFPGRFSGRQFSNSRSEMNVSTLELGDSALYLCASSQSTDTQYFGPGTRLTVL.

This clone was counted a few times. V gene TRBV7-2 combines with J gene TRBJ2-7; TRBD2 is a possible D gene (6 bases). This CDR3 is 13 amino acids long. Deletions cut 5 bases from V and 4 bases from J, with 12 bases between. Germline V lookup: CDR1 SGHTA, CDR2 FQGNSA. The CDR3 here is CASSAGPKYEQYF. In nucleotides, the CDR3 is TGTGCCAGCAGCGCGGGACCGAAATACGAGCAGTACTTC.

In its sample, this clone was seen a few times. This chain joins TRBV7-2 and TRBJ2-7, with TRBD1 as a possible D gene (6 bases). The CDR3 is 15 amino acids. V lost 5 bases, J lost 5 bases, and 19 bases lay in between. Germline values: CDR1 SGHTA, CDR2 FQGNSA. For the CDR3, the DNA is TGTGCCAGCAGCCAACCTAACAGGGTCTTCGACGAGCAGTACTTC. As protein: CASSQPNRVFDEQYF. The variable domain in full, with the rest retrieved from reference TRBV7-2 and TRBJ2-7, is GAGVSQSPSNKVTEKGKDVELRCDPISGHTALYWYRQSLGQGLEFLIYFQGNSAPDKSGLPSDRFSAERTGGSVSTLTIQRTQQEDSAVYLCASSQPNRVFDEQYFGPGTRLTVT.

This clone was seen a handful of times. The J gene is TRBJ2-1, the V gene TRBV7-8, with a tentative D call TRBD1 (6 bases). Germline CDR1 reads SGHVS; CDR2 reads FQNEAQ. The length of the CDR3 is 16 residues. Trimming removed 7 bases from V and 0 bases from J, with 16 bases in between. The CDR3 loop reads CASTIIGGSSYNEQFF. The CDR3 DNA is TGTGCCAGCACCATTATAGGGGGAAGCTCCTACAATGAGCAGTTCTTC.

About this clone itself: Germline and junction disagree at one end, which may indicate a read error. The chain recombines TRBV19 with TRBJ1-2; weak D call: TRBD1 (5 bases). The CDR3 loop spans 14 amino acids. CDR1 LNHDA and CDR2 SQIVND come from the germline V gene (reference sequence). The CDR3 bases are TGTGCCAGTAGTATAGTAGGGGTTAACTCTGGCTACACCTTC. This codes for CASSIVGVNSGYTF.

This clone was detected only a few times. The chain's CDR3 is CASRVTGYEQYF. In DNA, the CDR3 is TGCGCCAGCAGGGTGACAGGCTACGAGCAGTACTTC. V usage is TRBV5-1 and J usage is TRBJ2-7, with D possibly matching TRBD1 (6 bases). Trimming cost V 5 bases and J 3 bases, with 9 bases left between them. Germline V gene sequence: CDR1 SGHRS, CDR2 YFSETQ. The CDR3 sequence is 12 residues long.

This chain connects TRBV7-8 to TRBJ2-7; 9 positions match TRBD1. Trimming removed 1 base from V and 2 bases from J; junction bases left unmatched: 6. Germline CDR1 and CDR2: SGHVS and FQNEAQ. The CDR3 is 16 amino acids. As DNA, the CDR3 is TGTGCCAGCAGCTTAGGCGGGACAGGGCAGACCTACGAGCAGTACTTC. Its protein is CASSLGGTGQTYEQYF.

The chain links TRBV7-2 to TRBJ1-4; 7 nucleotides match TRBD1. Germline-derived CDR1 and CDR2 are SGHTA and FQGNSA. With V trimmed by 5 bases and J by 4 bases, 13 bases remained unmatched. CDR3 length: 17 amino acids. This CDR3 reads CASSAYRGGVDNEKLFF. CDR3 DNA sequence: TGTGCCAGCAGCGCCTACAGGGGTGGGGTCGATAATGAAAAACTGTTTTTT. Filled out from reference TRBV7-2 and TRBJ1-4, the complete variable domain reads GAGVSQSPSNKVTEKGKDVELRCDPISGHTALYWYRQSLGQGLEFLIYFQGNSAPDKSGLPSDRFSAERTGGSVSTLTIQRTQQEDSAVYLCASSAYRGGVDNEKLFFGSGTQLSVL.

This chain connects TRBV11-2 to TRBJ1-2, with D uncertain. CDR3 size: 13 residues. V was shortened by 5 bases and J by 2 bases, with 9 bases between the two germline ends. Germline V gives CDR1 SGHAT, CDR2 FQNNGV. The CDR3 sequence is CASSAGINYGYTF. The CDR3 nucleotides are TGTGCCAGCAGCGCAGGCATCAACTATGGCTACACCTTC.

The chain carries TRBV27 and TRBJ1-2; a weak D match, TRBD1 (6 bases). Between the trimmed V and J ends, which lost 4 bases and 4 bases, there was a span of 13 bases. This CDR3 is built from 14 residues. The germline gives CDR1 MNHEY, CDR2 SMNVEV (reference sequence). The CDR3 DNA reads as TGTGCCAGCAGTTCGGACAGTTCCTCCTATGGCTACACCTTC. Translating it yields CASSSDSSSYGYTF.

CDR3 in DNA: TGTGCCAGCAGCCTAGGGGACAGGGCCTATAATGAAAAACTGTTTTTT. It is translated as CASSLGDRAYNEKLFF. V is TRBV7-9 and J is TRBJ1-4, with 9 bases that match TRBD1. Germline CDR1 is SEHNR and CDR2 is FQNEAQ (reference sequence). V trimming: 5 bases; J trimming: 4 bases; junction bases outside the gene matches: 8. The CDR3 spans 16 residues. Full variable domain (remainder filled in from reference TRBV7-9 and TRBJ1-4): DTGVSQNPRHKITKRGQNVTFRCDPISEHNRLYWYRQTLGQGPEFLTYFQNEAQLEKSRLLSDRFSAERPKGSFSTLEIQRTEQGDSAMYLCASSLGDRAYNEKLFFGSGTQLSVL.

In its sample, this clone was seen a few times. The V gene is TRBV18, the J gene TRBJ2-2; the D gene is possibly TRBD1 (5 bases). The germline V and J ends were trimmed by 2 bases and 6 bases, with 7 bases remaining between them. Germline loops: CDR1 KGHSH, CDR2 LQKENI. There are 13 residues in the CDR3. CDR3 nucleotides: TGTGCCAGCTCACCAGGGGCTGCCGGGGAGCTGTTTTTT. This codes for CASSPGAAGELFF. Combining the CDR3 with reference TRBV18 and TRBJ2-2 gives the whole variable domain NAGVMQNPRHLVRRRGQEARLRCSPMKGHSHVYWYRQLPEEGLKFMVYLQKENIIDESGMPKERFSAEFPKEGPSILRIQQVVRGDSAAYFCASSPGAAGELFFGEGSRLTVL.

This clone was picked up many times. The V gene is TRBV28, the J gene TRBJ2-3, with D unclear. The length of the CDR3 is 11 residues. In germline, CDR1 is MDHEN, CDR2 SYDVKM. V was trimmed by 6 bases and J by 6 bases, leaving 7 bases between them. In nucleotides, the CDR3 is TGTGCCAGCAGCCCCCGGGATACGCAGTATTTT. Amino acid sequence: CASSPRDTQYF. Full variable domain (rest looked up from reference TRBV28 and TRBJ2-3): DVKVTQSSRYLVKRTGEKVFLECVQDMDHENMFWYRQDPGLGLRLIYFSYDVKMKEKGDIPEGYSVSREKKERFSLILESASTNQTSMYLCASSPRDTQYFGPGTRLTVL.

The V call is TRBV6-4, the J call TRBJ2-6, with D unresolved. Germline V CDR1 and CDR2: MRHNA, SNTAGT. There are 13 residues in the CDR3. The V end was cut by 3 bases, the J end by 5 bases, with 5 bases between. The CDR3, as DNA: TGTGCCAGCAGTGATCCCTGGGCCAACGTCCTGACTTTC. It specifies CASSDPWANVLTF.

This clone has ten or more counts. The rearrangement joins TRBV18 to TRBJ2-7; 7 bases are a match to TRBD2. The CDR3 is 15 amino acids. Per the germline V gene, CDR1 is KGHSH and CDR2 is LQKENI. Trimming removed 4 bases from V and 7 bases from J; junction bases left unmatched: 13. The CDR3 region is CASSLGQGGTREQYF. The CDR3 DNA sequence: TGTGCCAGCTCACTAGGGCAGGGAGGGACCCGGGAGCAGTACTTC.